The 27 T cell receptor delta chains presented below share a single source sample, sequenced in a study of gamma-delta T cells after stem cell transplantation. With CATT, TCRdb re-called clones from the RT-PCR reads. The table records 1,500 to 2,000 delta-chain clones, about 5.4% of them present only once. Sequenced sample: gamma-delta T cells. Source of these receptors: a human donor. It is not recorded whose cells these are; they may come from a transplant donor.

Within the sample, this clone is medium-sized. Given a far larger clone just one base away, this is likely a sequencing read error. Other DNA sequences in this sample translate to the same CDR3. The gene calls are TRDV2 and TRDJ3; D remains unclear. V lost 4 bases and J lost 1, with 10 bases in between. The length of the CDR3 is 16 residues. Germline V gives CDR1 GEAIGNYY, CDR2 EKD. CDR3 nucleotide sequence: TGTGCCTGTGATGCCAGACTATCCTGGGACACCCGACAGATGTTTTTC. Translating gives CACDARLSWDTRQMFF.

In its sample, this clone is large. Other DNA sequences within the sample encode an identical CDR3. This chain links TRDV1 with TRDJ1; 13 positions agree with TRDD3. With 5 bases clipped from V and 0 bases from J, the junction kept 9 bases outside the gene matches. CDR1 is TSWWSYY and CDR2 is QGS in the germline V gene. This CDR3 is 18 amino acids long. In nucleotides, the CDR3 is TGTGCTCTTGGGCCCTTAGTACTGGGGGATACGTACACCGATAAACTCATCTTT. Translating it yields CALGPLVLGDTYTDKLIF.

A remark on this clone: The likely explanation is a read error, given a far larger clone one base away. Other DNA sequences in this sample translate to the same CDR3. The chain combines TRDV1 with TRDJ1; D could derive from TRDD2 or TRDD3 (9 bases each). CDR1 is TSWWSYY, CDR2 QGS, per germline. The CDR3 contains 28 residues. The CDR3 DNA follows: TGTGCTCTTGGGTCTTATCGCCCTTCCTACTTTGGAGGGGTACTGGGGGACCACTATAGAGATCGTACCGACAAACTCATCTTT. Translation gives CALGSYRPSYFGGVLGDHYRDRTDKLIF.

Concerning this clone itself: It differs at one base from a far larger clone, so likely a read error. In DNA, the CDR3 is TGTGCTCTTGGGGAAGGGAGGAGCACGGATTTTGTTAAGTTTCTCTGGCCTCCTTCAATTACTGGGGGCCCAAGGTGCACCGATAAACTCATCTTT. Its protein is CALGEGRSTDFVKFLWPPSITGGPRCTDKLIF. This chain uses TRDV1 with TRDJ1; 8 positions match TRDD3. V was clipped by 2 bases and J by 1 base; unmatched bases: 54. Germline CDR1 TSWWSYY, CDR2 QGS. The CDR3 is 32 amino acids.

The rearrangement uses TRDV2 and TRDJ1; TRDD3 might be the D (6 bases). The germline CDR1 and CDR2 sequences are GEAIGNYY and EKD. Trimming removed 0 bases from V and 1 base from J, with 14 bases in between. This CDR3 region has 16 residues. CDR3 amino acids: CACDTVGGRGTDKLIF. The CDR3 DNA reads as TGTGCCTGTGACACCGTGGGGGGCCGAGGCACCGATAAACTCATCTTT.

Of note for this clone: TCRdb has a much larger clone's protein, which differs at residue 18 from the translation of this DNA, likely because of a read error; what is shown is the protein translated from the DNA. This chain connects TRDV1 to TRDJ1, with 11 nucleotides matching TRDD3. This CDR3 contains 20 residues. Germline lookup yields CDR1 TSWWSYY and CDR2 QGS. CDR3 sequence reads: CALGEPPPLRLLGDTDKPIF. CDR3 sequence (DNA): TGTGCTCTTGGGGAACCCCCCCCCCTCCGCTTGCTGGGGGATACCGATAAACCCATCTTT.

A few counts support this clone. The protein TCRdb lists belongs to a much larger clone and differs from this DNA's translation at residue 5, which points to a read error; the protein shown is made from the DNA. The V gene is TRDV1, the J gene TRDJ1, with unresolved D. The CDR3 contains 15 residues. V was trimmed by 4 bases and J by 0 bases, leaving 12 bases between them. Germline CDR1 and CDR2: TSWWSYY and QGS. In DNA, the CDR3 is TGTGCTCTTGGGGGACTCGTAGTAAACACCGATAAACTCATCTTT. It codes for CALGGLVVNTDKLIF.

This clone is labeled large (0.1 to 1%). At the DNA level, this CDR3 is encoded by other sequences in the same sample as well. The CDR3 nucleotides are TGTGCTCTTACTGGGGGAACCGATAAACTCATCTTT. Protein product: CALTGGTDKLIF. The chain employs TRDV1 and TRDJ1, with TRDD3 matching 9 bases. In germline, CDR1 is TSWWSYY, CDR2 QGS. This CDR3 has 12 residues. V trimming: 8 bases; J trimming: 2 bases; junction bases outside the gene matches: 0.

This clone was recorded a few times. V gene TRDV2 combines with J gene TRDJ1; TRDD3 matches 11 bases. Germline CDR1 is GEAIGNYY and CDR2 is EKD. The CDR3 runs to 16 residues. The junction had 6 bases not matched to a gene; V was cut back by 4 bases and J by 0 bases. CDR3 amino acids: CACERLGDRDTDKLIF. The DNA for the CDR3 is TGTGCCTGTGAAAGACTGGGGGATAGGGACACCGATAAACTCATCTTT.

This clone was seen more than once but under ten times. This likely traces to a read error, being one base from a far larger clone. The same CDR3 is also encoded by other DNA sequences in this sample. This sequence joins TRDV1 and TRDJ1; D unclear. Between the trimmed V and J ends, which lost 3 bases and 0 bases, there was a span of 23 bases. Germline lookup yields CDR1 TSWWSYY and CDR2 QGS. This CDR3 contains 19 residues. The CDR3: CALGELRRYARFHTDKLIF. CDR3 bases: TGTGCTCTTGGGGAGCTACGGAGATATGCTCGATTCCACACCGATAAACTCATCTTT.

Concerning this clone itself: TCRdb's listed protein matches a much larger clone and diverges from this DNA's translation at residue 4, likely through a read error; the protein shown comes from the DNA. This rearrangement joins TRDV1 to TRDJ1; D call uncertain. This CDR3 is 19 amino acids long. The germline V gene has CDR1 TSWWSYY and CDR2 QGS. The CDR3 region is CALEELRRYARFHTDKLIF. Written as DNA, the CDR3 is TGTGCTCTTGAGGAACTACGGAGATATGCTCGATTCCACACCGATAAACTCATCTTT.

This clone was picked up many times. Only one base separates this from a far larger clonotype, so it likely reflects a read error. Distinct nucleotide sequences in the sample also encode this CDR3. CDR3 in amino acids: CACDARLSWDTRQMFF. The CDR3 region has the DNA TGTGCCTGTGACGCCAGACTATCCTGGGACACCCGACAGATGTTCTTC. The gene calls are TRDV2 and TRDJ3; weak D call: TRDD3 (5 bases). From germline, CDR1 is GEAIGNYY and CDR2 EKD. The CDR3 is made up of 16 amino acids.

This clone was seen only a few times. The mismatch at residue 10 between this DNA's translation and the TCRdb protein of a much larger clone likely reflects a read error; the protein shown is translated from the DNA. The chain couples TRDV1 to TRDJ1, with D tentatively TRDD3 (6 bases). The V end was cut by 7 bases, the J end by 0 bases, with 27 bases between. The CDR3 runs 19 residues. The germline V gene has CDR1 TSWWSYY and CDR2 QGS. Written as DNA, the CDR3 is TGTGCTCTTGTCGGGACCCCGGACTGGGAGTTCCGGTACACCGATAAACTCATCTTT. It translates to CALVGTPDWEFRYTDKLIF.

This clone turned up a few times. TCRdb's protein for this DNA is that of a much larger clone and differs from the translation at residue 12, likely a read error; the protein shown is the DNA translation. The V and J genes are TRDV1 and TRDJ3; 7 nucleotides align to TRDD3. V shed 0 bases and J 4 bases; nucleotides not matched to a gene: 30. CDR3 length: 26 amino acids. Germline V gene lookup returns CDR1 TSWWSYY and CDR2 QGS. CDR3 coding DNA: TGTGCTCTTGGGGAACTAAACATTAAACTGGGGAATAAAACTTTGACGGGTCGGTGGGACACCCGACAGATGTTTTTC. Its protein product is CALGELNIKLGNKTLTGRWDTRQMFF.

This clone turned up a few times. It differs at one base from a far larger clone, so likely a read error. This rearrangement joins TRDV1 to TRDJ1; D possibly corresponds to TRDD2 (6 bases). Germline V gene lookup returns CDR1 TSWWSYY and CDR2 QGS. The CDR3 has 25 amino acids. Trimming shortened V by 3 bases and J by 0 bases, and 41 bases separated the two germline ends. The CDR3 DNA reads as TGTGCTCTTGGGGATCTAAACCAGAGGACCACCTTCCAAAACCCAGTACCGAAGTACACCGATAAACTCATCTTT. Encoded protein: CALGDLNQRTTFQNPVPKYTDKLIF.

This clone was seen only a few times. It is likely a read error: a sequence one base away is far more abundant. This sample includes further DNA sequences coding for the same CDR3. This chain connects TRDV1 to TRDJ2; 8 nucleotides align to TRDD3. This CDR3 contains 22 residues. The germline gives CDR1 TSWWSYY, CDR2 QGS. This chain's CDR3 is CALGEPHSGLGVPRFLTAQLFF. The CDR3 bases are TGCGCTCTTGGGGAACCACACTCGGGACTGGGGGTCCCACGCTTTTTGACAGCACAACTCTTCTTT.

As concerns this clone: A far larger clone is off by one base, so a read error is likely. The same CDR3 also results from other DNA sequences found in this sample. The J gene is TRDJ1, the V gene TRDV1; the match to TRDD3 covers 8 bases. Trimming removed 2 bases from V and 0 bases from J; junction bases left unmatched: 53. Germline CDR1 and CDR2: TSWWSYY and QGS. CDR3 length: 32 residues. In DNA, the CDR3 is TGTGCTCTTGGGGAAGGGAGGAGCACGGATTTTGTTAAGTTTCTCTGGCCTCCTTCAATCACTGGGGGCCCAAGGTACACCGATAAACTCATCTTT. Translation gives CALGEGRSTDFVKFLWPPSITGGPRYTDKLIF.

Remarks on this clone: The protein recorded in TCRdb matches a much larger clone and deviates from this DNA's translation at residue 9, suggesting a read error; the protein here is obtained by translating the DNA. The chain carries TRDV2 and TRDJ3, with 7 bases lining up with TRDD3. This CDR3 has 22 amino acids. The germline CDR1 and CDR2 sequences are GEAIGNYY and EKD. With 0 bases clipped from V and 0 bases from J, the junction kept 16 bases outside the gene matches. CDR3 nucleotides: TGTGCCTGTGACACCGGTTTGGGTTCCCACTGGGGAAGCTCCTGGGACACCCGACAGATGTTTTTC. Translated: CACDTGLGSHWGSSWDTRQMFF.

As for this clone: This likely reflects a read error, since a far larger clone is one base away. The same CDR3 is also encoded by other DNA sequences in this sample. DNA for the CDR3: TGTGCCTGTGACGCCAGACTATCCTGGGATACCCGACAGATGTTTTTC. It translates to CACDARLSWDTRQMFF. V gene TRDV2 combines with J gene TRDJ3; D perhaps matches TRDD3 (5 bases). CDR1 GEAIGNYY and CDR2 EKD come from the germline V gene. This CDR3 is built from 16 residues.

This clone appeared a few times. The chain is built from TRDV2 and TRDJ1; 7 nucleotides line up with TRDD3. The CDR3 extends over 18 amino acids. The V gene's germline CDR1 is GEAIGNYY and CDR2 EKD. V lost 1 base and J lost 7; bases outside the gene matches: 20. The CDR3 DNA follows: TGTGCCTGTGACACTGTCAGTTTTACTGGGGACCTCTCGGGTAAACTCATCTTT. Its protein is CACDTVSFTGDLSGKLIF.

Concerning this clone itself: The protein held in TCRdb is that of a much larger clone and does not match this DNA's translation at residue 7, likely because of a read error; the protein shown is translated from the DNA. V is TRDV1 and J is TRDJ1, with D possibly TRDD3 on 5 matching bases. The CDR3 is 17 amino acids. V lost 0 bases to trimming and J lost 0 bases, with 14 bases between them. CDR1 and CDR2 from the germline V gene are TSWWSYY and QGS. The CDR3 reads CALGELAYGPDTDKLIF. The CDR3 coding sequence is TGTGCTCTTGGGGAACTGGCATACGGACCCGACACCGATAAACTCATCTTT.

This clone came up a few times. Translating this DNA gives a protein that differs at residue 16 from the TCRdb one, which belongs to a much larger clone; a read error is likely, and the protein shown is this translation. The chain employs TRAV29/DV5 and TRDJ1; 8 positions agree with TRDD3. This CDR3 is 17 amino acids long. In germline, CDR1 is NSMFDY, CDR2 ISSIKDK. DNA of the CDR3: TGTGCAGCAAGCGCCTCCTACGGTTGGGGGATCACCGATAAACTCACCTTT. This sequence encodes CAASASYGWGITDKLTF.

This clone came up a few times. A far more abundant clone sits one base away, making this likely a read error. Other nucleotide sequences from this sample produce the same CDR3. This chain connects TRDV1 to TRDJ1; D assignment may be TRDD2 or TRDD3 (9 bases each). The germline CDR1 and CDR2 sequences are TSWWSYY and QGS. The CDR3 runs 23 residues. Trimming removed 2 bases from V and 2 bases from J, with 36 bases in between. The CDR3 DNA reads TGTGCTCTTGGGGAAAGAATAGGCCTTCCTACGGTCCTGGGGGATCCGTATACCGATAAACTCATCTTT. It codes for CALGERIGLPTVLGDPYTDKLIF.

Points on this clone: This DNA's translation differs at residue 13 from TCRdb's protein, which comes from a much larger clone; a read error is likely, and the protein shown is translated from the DNA. The chain carries TRDV2 and TRDJ4, with D perhaps matching TRDD2 (5 bases). CDR1 GEAIGNYY and CDR2 EKD come from the germline V gene. The CDR3 runs to 18 residues. CDR3 region: CACDDGLHRPQFARPLIF. Here the CDR3 DNA reads TGTGCCTGTGACGATGGCCTTCACCGACCACAATTTGCCAGACCCCTGATATTT.

About this clone itself: A far larger clone lies a single base away; this is likely a read error. The V and J genes are TRDV3 and TRDJ1; 7 bases line up with TRDD2. J was trimmed by 4 bases and V by 0 bases; bases with no gene match: 17. CDR1 is TVYSNPD and CDR2 is GDNSRS in the germline V gene (reference sequence). The CDR3 is 17 residues long. CDR3 coding DNA: TGTGCCTTTAGGGTTTCCTACTTAACGCCCGCCAACGATAAACTCATCTTT. This gives the protein CAFRVSYLTPANDKLIF.

This clone came up a few times. The translation of this DNA and the TCRdb protein of a much larger clone differ at residue 3, probably owing to a read error; the protein shown here is translated from the DNA. V and J are TRDV1 and TRDJ1; 9 positions agree with TRDD3. This CDR3 is built from 16 residues. CDR1 is TSWWSYY and CDR2 is QGS in the germline V gene. The CDR3, as DNA: TGTGCTCCTGGGGCCCGGCGCGCTACTGGGGGAGCTAAACTCATCTTT. This sequence encodes CAPGARRATGGAKLIF.

This clone was seen a few times. This DNA's translation and the protein TCRdb lists, from a much larger clone, do not match at residue 14, likely due to a read error; the protein shown is translated from the DNA. J is TRDJ1 and V is TRDV1; no clear D gene. The CDR3 consists of 19 residues. Germline-derived CDR1 and CDR2 are TSWWSYY and QGS. Trimming left V 0 bases short and J 3 bases short, with 23 bases between. CDR3 bases: TGTGCTCTTGGGGAACTATACATTCCCCGGAGGGTAATCGCCGATAAACTCATCTTT. It is translated as CALGELYIPRRVIADKLIF.